This T cell receptor beta chain originates from a study of cytomegalovirus exposure and HLA in healthy donors. Study conclusions and caveats: There were fewer than 200 TCR beta chains listed as cytomegalovirus-associated.

Libraries were prepared by immunoSEQ multiplex PCR; TCRdb keeps only in-frame clonotypes and omits some of them. The sample holds approximately 280,000 clones, 88% seen once. Notes on this clone: Its matching antigen is unknown. Other nucleotide sequences from this sample produce the same CDR3.

With V trimmed by 6 bases and J by 7 bases, 7 bases remained unmatched. There are 14 residues in the CDR3. Germline values: CDR1 MNHNS, CDR2 SASEGT. This sequence joins TRBV6-1 and TRBJ1-4, with 8 bases lining up with TRBD1. This TCR derives from a woman aged 18-29 years in good health and CMV-seronegative. Sequenced: PBMCs. CDR3 sequence (DNA): TGTGCCAGCAGAAAGGACAGGGTTCTTGAAAAACTGTTTTTT. Protein product: CASRKDRVLEKLFF.